The clone carrying this T cell receptor (beta chain) was counted only a few times. Its antigen is undetermined. The V and J ends lost 7 bases and 9 bases, in that order; junction bases with no gene match: 9. Germline lookup yields CDR1 SNHLY and CDR2 FYNNEI. CDR3 length: 14 residues. This sample was included in a study of cytomegalovirus exposure and HLA in healthy donors. Findings and caveats of the study: A few V segments could not be told apart, such as TRBV6-2 and TRBV6-3, and were left out.

Amplification used 60 Vbeta primers and 13 Jbeta primers. Libraries were prepared by immunoSEQ multiplex PCR; TCRdb keeps only in-frame clonotypes and omits some of them. The sample lists roughly 200,000 clones, about 9% occurring once. The chain couples TRBV2 to TRBJ2-1, with 10 bases fitting TRBD2. The receptor's source is a woman aged 25 to 45 in good health and CMV-seropositive. Material for sequencing was PBMCs. The CDR3: CASTGLAVGGEQFF. The DNA of the CDR3 is TGTGCCAGCACCGGACTAGCGGTCGGCGGTGAGCAGTTCTTC.